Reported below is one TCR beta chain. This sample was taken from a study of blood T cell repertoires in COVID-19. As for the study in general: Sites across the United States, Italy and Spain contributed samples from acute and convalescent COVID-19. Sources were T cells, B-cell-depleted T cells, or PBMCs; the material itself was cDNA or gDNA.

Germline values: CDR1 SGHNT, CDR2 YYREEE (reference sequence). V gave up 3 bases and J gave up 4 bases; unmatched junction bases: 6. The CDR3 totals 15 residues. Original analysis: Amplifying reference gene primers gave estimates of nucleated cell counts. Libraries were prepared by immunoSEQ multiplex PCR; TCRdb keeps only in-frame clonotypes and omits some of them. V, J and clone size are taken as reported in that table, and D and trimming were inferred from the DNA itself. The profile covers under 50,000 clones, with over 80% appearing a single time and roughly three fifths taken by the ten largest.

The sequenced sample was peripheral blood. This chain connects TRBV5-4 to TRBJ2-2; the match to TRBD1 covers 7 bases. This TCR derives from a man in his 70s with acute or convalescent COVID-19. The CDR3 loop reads CASSSRGQSTGELFF. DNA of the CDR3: TGTGCCAGCAGCTCTAGGGGACAGAGCACCGGGGAGCTGTTTTTT.